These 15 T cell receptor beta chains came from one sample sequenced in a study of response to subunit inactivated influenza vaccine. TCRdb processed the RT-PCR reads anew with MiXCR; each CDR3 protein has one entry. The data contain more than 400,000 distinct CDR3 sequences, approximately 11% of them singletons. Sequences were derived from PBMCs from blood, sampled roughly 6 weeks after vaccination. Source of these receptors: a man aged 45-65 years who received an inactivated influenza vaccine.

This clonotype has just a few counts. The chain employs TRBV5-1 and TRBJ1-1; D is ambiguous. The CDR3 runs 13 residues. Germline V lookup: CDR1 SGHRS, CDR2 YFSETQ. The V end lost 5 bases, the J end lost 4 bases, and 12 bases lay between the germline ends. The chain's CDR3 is CASRVGPATEAFF. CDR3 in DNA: TGCGCCAGCAGAGTAGGCCCGGCCACTGAAGCTTTCTTT.

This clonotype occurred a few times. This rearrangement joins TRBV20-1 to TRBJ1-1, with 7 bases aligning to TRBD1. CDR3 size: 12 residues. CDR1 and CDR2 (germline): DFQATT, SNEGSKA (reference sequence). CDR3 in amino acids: CEPGQAHAEAFF. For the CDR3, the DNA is TGCGAACCAGGACAGGCCCACGCTGAAGCTTTCTTT.

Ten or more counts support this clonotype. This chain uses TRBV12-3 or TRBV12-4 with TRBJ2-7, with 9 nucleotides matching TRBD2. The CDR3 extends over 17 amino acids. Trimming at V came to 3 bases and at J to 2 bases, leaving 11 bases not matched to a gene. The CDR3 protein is CASSFLGVSGGTYEQYF. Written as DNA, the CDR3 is TGTGCCAGCAGTTTTCTTGGGGTTAGCGGGGGAACCTACGAGCAGTACTTC.

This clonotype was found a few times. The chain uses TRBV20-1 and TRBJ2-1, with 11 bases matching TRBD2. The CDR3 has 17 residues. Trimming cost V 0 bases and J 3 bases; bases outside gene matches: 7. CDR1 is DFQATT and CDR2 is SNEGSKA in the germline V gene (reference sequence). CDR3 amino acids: CSARDVASGRNYNEQFF. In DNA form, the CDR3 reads TGCAGTGCTAGAGATGTGGCTAGCGGGAGGAACTACAATGAGCAGTTCTTC.

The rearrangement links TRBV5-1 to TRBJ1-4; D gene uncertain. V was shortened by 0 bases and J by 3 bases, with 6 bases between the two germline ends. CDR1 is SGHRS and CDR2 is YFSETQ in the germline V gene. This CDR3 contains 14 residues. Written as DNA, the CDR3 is TGCGCCAGCAGCTTGGCGGTCGCTAATGAAAAACTGTTTTTT. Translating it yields CASSLAVANEKLFF.

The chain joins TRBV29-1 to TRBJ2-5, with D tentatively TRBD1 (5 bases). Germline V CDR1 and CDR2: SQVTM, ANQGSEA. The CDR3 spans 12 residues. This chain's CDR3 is CSATGVQETQYF. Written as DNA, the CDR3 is TGCTCCGCAACAGGTGTCCAAGAGACCCAGTACTTC.

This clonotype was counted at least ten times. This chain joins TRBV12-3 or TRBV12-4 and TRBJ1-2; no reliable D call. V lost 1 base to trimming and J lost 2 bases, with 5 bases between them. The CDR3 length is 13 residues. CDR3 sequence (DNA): TGTGCCAGCAGTTTAGGATTGAACTATGGCTACACCTTC. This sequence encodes CASSLGLNYGYTF.

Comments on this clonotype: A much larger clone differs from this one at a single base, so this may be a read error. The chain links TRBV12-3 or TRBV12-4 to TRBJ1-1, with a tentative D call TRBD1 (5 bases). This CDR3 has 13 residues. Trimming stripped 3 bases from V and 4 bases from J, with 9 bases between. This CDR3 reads CASSFGRVTEAFF. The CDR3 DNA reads TGTGCCAGCAGTTTCGGCAGGGTCACTGAAGCTTTCTTT.

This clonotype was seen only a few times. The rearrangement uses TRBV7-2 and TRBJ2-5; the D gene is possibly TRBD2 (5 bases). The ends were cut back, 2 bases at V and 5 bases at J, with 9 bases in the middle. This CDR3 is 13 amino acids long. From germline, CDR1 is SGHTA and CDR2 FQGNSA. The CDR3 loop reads CASSLFQRETQYF. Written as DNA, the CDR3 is TGTGCCAGCAGCTTATTCCAGCGGGAGACCCAGTACTTC.

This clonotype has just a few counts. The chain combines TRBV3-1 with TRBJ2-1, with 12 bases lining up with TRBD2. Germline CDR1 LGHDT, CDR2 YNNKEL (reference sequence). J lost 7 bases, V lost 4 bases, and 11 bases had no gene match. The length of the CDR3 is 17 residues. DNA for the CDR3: TGTGCCAGCAGCCTGCTCCTGACTAGCGGGAGCGGTAATGAGCAGTTCTTC. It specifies CASSLLLTSGSGNEQFF.

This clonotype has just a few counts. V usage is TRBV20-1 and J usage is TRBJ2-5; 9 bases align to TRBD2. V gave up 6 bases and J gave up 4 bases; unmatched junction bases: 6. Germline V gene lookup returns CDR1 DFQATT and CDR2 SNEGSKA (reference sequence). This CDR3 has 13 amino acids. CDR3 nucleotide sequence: TGCAGTGCAGCGGGGGGAGGGGGAGAGACCCAGTACTTC. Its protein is CSAAGGGGETQYF.

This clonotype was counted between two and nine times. The CDR3 DNA follows: TGTGCCAGCAGCTTACGTAGTTATGGGCACAATGAGCAGTTCTTC. This codes for CASSLRSYGHNEQFF. The genes are TRBV7-8 and TRBJ2-1; D ambiguous. The CDR3 has 15 residues. Germline lookup yields CDR1 SGHVS and CDR2 FQNEAQ. V was cut by 2 bases and J by 5 bases, with 13 bases left in between.

The CDR3, as DNA: TGTGCCAGCAGCGTAGGTGGACAGGGGAACACTGAAGCTTTCTTT. Its protein product is CASSVGGQGNTEAFF. This chain links TRBV9 with TRBJ1-1; 8 nucleotides align to TRBD1. CDR1 and CDR2 (germline): SGDLS, YYNGEE. Germline trimming cut 0 bases from V and 1 base from J; bases unmatched to any gene: 2. CDR3 size: 15 residues.

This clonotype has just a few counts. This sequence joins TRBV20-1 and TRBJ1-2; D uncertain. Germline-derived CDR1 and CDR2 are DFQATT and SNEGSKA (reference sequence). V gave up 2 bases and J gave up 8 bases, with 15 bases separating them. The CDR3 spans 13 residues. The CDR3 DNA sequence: TGCAGTGCTAGACCGTTGGCCGGAGGGGGCTACACCTTC. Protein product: CSARPLAGGGYTF.

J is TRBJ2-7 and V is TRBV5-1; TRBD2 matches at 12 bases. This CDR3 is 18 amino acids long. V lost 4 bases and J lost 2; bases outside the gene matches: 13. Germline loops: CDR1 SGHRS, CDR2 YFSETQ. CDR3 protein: CASSPGLAGSHHTYEQYF. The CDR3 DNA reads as TGCGCCAGCAGCCCCGGACTAGCGGGATCCCACCACACCTACGAGCAGTACTTC.